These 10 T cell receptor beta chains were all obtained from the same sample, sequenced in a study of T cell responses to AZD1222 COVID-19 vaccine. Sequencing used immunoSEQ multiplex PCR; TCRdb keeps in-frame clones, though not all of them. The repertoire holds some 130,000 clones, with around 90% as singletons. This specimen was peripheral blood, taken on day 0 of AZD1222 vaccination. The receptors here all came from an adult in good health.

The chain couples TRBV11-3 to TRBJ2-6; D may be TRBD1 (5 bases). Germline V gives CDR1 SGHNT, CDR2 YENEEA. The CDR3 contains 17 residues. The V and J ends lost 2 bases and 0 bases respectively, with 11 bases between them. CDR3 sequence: CASSLRGGTSGANVLTF. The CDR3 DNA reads TGTGCCAGCAGCTTAAGGGGCGGTACCTCTGGGGCCAACGTCCTGACTTTC.

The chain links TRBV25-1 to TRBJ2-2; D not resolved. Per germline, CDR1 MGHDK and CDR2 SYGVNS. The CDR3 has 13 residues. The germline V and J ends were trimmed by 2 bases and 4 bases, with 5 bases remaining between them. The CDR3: CASSEQSTGELFF. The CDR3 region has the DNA TGTGCCAGCAGTGAACAGAGCACCGGGGAGCTGTTTTTT.

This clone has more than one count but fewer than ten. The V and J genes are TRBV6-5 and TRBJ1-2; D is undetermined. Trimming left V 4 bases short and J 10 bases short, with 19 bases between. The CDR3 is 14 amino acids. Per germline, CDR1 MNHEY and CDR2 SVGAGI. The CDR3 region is CASSSQANPDFYTF. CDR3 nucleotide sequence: TGTGCCAGCAGTTCCCAAGCCAACCCGGATTTCTACACCTTC.

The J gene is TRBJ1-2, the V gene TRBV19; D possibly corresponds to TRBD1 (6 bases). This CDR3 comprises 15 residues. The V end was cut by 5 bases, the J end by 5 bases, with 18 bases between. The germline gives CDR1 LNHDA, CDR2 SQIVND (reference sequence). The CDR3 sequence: CASSRQGPIWYGYTF. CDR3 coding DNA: TGTGCCAGTAGTCGGCAGGGGCCTATCTGGTATGGCTACACCTTC.

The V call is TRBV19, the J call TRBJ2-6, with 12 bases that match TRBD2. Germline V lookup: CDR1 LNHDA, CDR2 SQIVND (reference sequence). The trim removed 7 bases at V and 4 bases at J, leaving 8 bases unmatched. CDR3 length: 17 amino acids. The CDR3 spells CASTPSGGASGANVLTF. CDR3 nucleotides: TGTGCCAGTACCCCTAGCGGGGGGGCATCCGGGGCCAACGTCCTGACTTTC. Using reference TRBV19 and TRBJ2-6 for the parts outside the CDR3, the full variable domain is DGGITQSPKYLFRKEGQNVTLSCEQNLNHDAMYWYRQDPGQGLRLIYYSQIVNDFQKGDIAEGYSVSREKKESFPLTVTSAQKNPTAFYLCASTPSGGASGANVLTFGAGSRLTVL.

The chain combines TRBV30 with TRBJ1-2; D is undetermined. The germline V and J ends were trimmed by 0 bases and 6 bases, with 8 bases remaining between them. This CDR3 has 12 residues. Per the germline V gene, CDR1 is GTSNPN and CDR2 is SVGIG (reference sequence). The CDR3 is CAWSVGGDGYTF. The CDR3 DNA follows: TGTGCCTGGAGTGTCGGAGGAGATGGCTACACCTTC.

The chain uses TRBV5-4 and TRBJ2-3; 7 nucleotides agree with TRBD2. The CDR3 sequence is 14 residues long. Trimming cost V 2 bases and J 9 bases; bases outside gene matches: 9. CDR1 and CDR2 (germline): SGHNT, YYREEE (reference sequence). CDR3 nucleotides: TGTGCCAGCAGCTTAGGACTAGGGGAAGAGACGCAGTATTTT. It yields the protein CASSLGLGEETQYF.

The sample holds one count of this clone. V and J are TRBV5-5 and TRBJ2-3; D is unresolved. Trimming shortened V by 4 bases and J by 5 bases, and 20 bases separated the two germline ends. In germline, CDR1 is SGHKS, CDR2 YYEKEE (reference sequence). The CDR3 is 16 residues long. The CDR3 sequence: CASSPLTGSPGDTQYF. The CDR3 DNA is TGTGCCAGCAGCCCATTAACCGGTTCCCCCGGAGATACGCAGTATTTT.

CDR3 residues: CASSFTRGAWNEQYF. In DNA form, the CDR3 reads TGTGCCAGCAGTTTTACGAGGGGGGCGTGGAACGAGCAGTACTTC. V usage is TRBV27 and J usage is TRBJ2-7; D possibly uses TRBD1 or TRBD2 (6 bases each). The length of the CDR3 is 15 residues. The germline V gene encodes CDR1 MNHEY and CDR2 SMNVEV (reference sequence). V was cut by 3 bases and J by 5 bases, with 17 bases left in between.

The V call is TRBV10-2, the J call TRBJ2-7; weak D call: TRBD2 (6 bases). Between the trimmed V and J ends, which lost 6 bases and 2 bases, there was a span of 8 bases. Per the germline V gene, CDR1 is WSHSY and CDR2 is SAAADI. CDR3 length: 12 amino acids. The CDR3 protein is CASREGPYEQYF. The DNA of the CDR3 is TGCGCCAGCAGGGAGGGTCCCTACGAGCAGTACTTC.